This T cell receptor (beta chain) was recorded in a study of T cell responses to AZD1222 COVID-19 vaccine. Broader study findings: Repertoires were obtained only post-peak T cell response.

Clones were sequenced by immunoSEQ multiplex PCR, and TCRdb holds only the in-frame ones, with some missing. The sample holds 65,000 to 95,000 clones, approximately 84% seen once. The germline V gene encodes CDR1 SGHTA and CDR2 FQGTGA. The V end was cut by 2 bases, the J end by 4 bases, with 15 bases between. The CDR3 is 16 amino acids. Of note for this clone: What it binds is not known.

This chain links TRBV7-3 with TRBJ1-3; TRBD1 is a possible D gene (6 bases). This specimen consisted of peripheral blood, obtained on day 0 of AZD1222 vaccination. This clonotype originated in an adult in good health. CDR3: CASSLFPLTGGNTIYF. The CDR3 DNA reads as TGTGCCAGCAGCTTATTCCCCCTGACAGGAGGAAACACCATATATTTT.